The rows below give T cell receptor beta chains drawn from one sample of a study of T cell responses to AZD1222 COVID-19 vaccine. Sequencing used immunoSEQ multiplex PCR; TCRdb keeps in-frame clones, though not all of them. The sample contains over 95,000 clones, about nine tenths of which appear only once. This specimen consisted of peripheral blood, obtained 28 days after the second AZD1222 dose. Every receptor here comes from an adult who received the AZD1222 COVID-19 vaccine. The CDR3 runs from the conserved cysteine through the conserved F or W. D genes are given only for firm matches. A row's size may be missing; if present it is once, few, many or a size class.

j_call: TRBJ1-2
clone_size: -
v_call: TRBV30
d_call: -
cdr3_nt: TGTGCCTGGAGTGGTCTGAGCTATGGCTACACCTTC
cdr3_aa: CAWSGLSYGYTF

j_call: TRBJ2-3
clone_size: once
v_call: TRBV28
d_call: TRBD2
cdr3_nt: TGTGCCAGCAGGCCAGATAGCGGGACCACCTTAGATACGCAGTATTTT
cdr3_aa: CASRPDSGTTLDTQYF

j_call: TRBJ1-5
clone_size: -
v_call: TRBV7-8
d_call: -
cdr3_nt: TGTGCCAGCAGCCCACAGATGGGAGATTATAGCAATCAGCCCCAGCATTTT
cdr3_aa: CASSPQMGDYSNQPQHF

j_call: TRBJ2-4
clone_size: once
v_call: TRBV2
d_call: TRBD2
cdr3_nt: TGTGCCAGCATGAATGGGCTAGCGGAAAACATTCAGTACTTC
cdr3_aa: CASMNGLAENIQYF

j_call: TRBJ2-5
clone_size: -
v_call: TRBV4-1
d_call: TRBD2
cdr3_nt: TGCGCCAGCAGACCCTTAGGACTAGCGGGACAAGAGACCCAGTACTTC
cdr3_aa: CASRPLGLAGQETQYF

j_call: TRBJ1-1
clone_size: few
v_call: TRBV4-1
d_call: -
cdr3_nt: TGCGCCAGCAGCCAAGAGGAGAGGTTTGCTGAAGCTTTCTTT
cdr3_aa: CASSQEERFAEAFF

j_call: TRBJ1-6
clone_size: -
v_call: TRBV18
d_call: TRBD1
cdr3_nt: TGTGCCAGCTCAGCGAACCGGGACAGGGGGGGTTCACCCCTCCACTTT
cdr3_aa: CASSANRDRGGSPLHF

j_call: TRBJ1-5
clone_size: -
v_call: TRBV18
d_call: TRBD1
cdr3_nt: TGTGCCAGCTCACCGCCCGGGACAGGGAGCAATCAGCCCCAGCATTTT
cdr3_aa: CASSPPGTGSNQPQHF

j_call: TRBJ2-7
clone_size: -
v_call: TRBV5-4
d_call: -
cdr3_nt: TGTGCCAGCACCTCCGGCGGGTCCTCCTACGAGCAGTACTTC
cdr3_aa: CASTSGGSSYEQYF

j_call: TRBJ2-1
clone_size: -
v_call: TRBV19
d_call: TRBD2
cdr3_nt: TGTGCCAGTAGTATAGCCGGTAGCGGGAGGTCGTACAATGAGCAGTTCTTC
cdr3_aa: CASSIAGSGRSYNEQFF

j_call: TRBJ2-7
clone_size: -
v_call: TRBV6-2/TRBV6-3
d_call: -
cdr3_nt: TGTGCCAGCAGTTACTCGCCACAGGGCCAGCAGTACTTC
cdr3_aa: CASSYSPQGQQYF

j_call: TRBJ2-2
clone_size: once
v_call: TRBV3-1/TRBV3-2
d_call: -
cdr3_nt: TGTGCCAGCAGCCCAAGTCTTTTAGGGGCGACCGGGGAGCTGTTTTTT
cdr3_aa: CASSPSLLGATGELFF

j_call: TRBJ1-2
clone_size: -
v_call: TRBV20-1
d_call: -
cdr3_nt: TGCAGTGCTATTGAAGAGGGCACCTTC
cdr3_aa: CSAIEEGTF

j_call: TRBJ1-2
clone_size: -
v_call: TRBV6-5
d_call: -
cdr3_nt: TGTGCCAGCAGCCCATTTGCACACCTCGGGTATGGCTACACCTTC
cdr3_aa: CASSPFAHLGYGYTF

j_call: TRBJ2-1
clone_size: -
v_call: TRBV11-2
d_call: -
cdr3_nt: TGTGCCAGCAGTTCGGACGTGTATGAGCAGTTCTTC
cdr3_aa: CASSSDVYEQFF

j_call: TRBJ1-1
clone_size: -
v_call: TRBV19
d_call: -
cdr3_nt: TGTGCCAGTAGTAGGGCAGGGCGGGCCACTGAAGCTTTCTTT
cdr3_aa: CASSRAGRATEAFF

j_call: TRBJ2-7
clone_size: -
v_call: TRBV11-2
d_call: -
cdr3_nt: TGTGCCAGCAGCCTCATGGGGAGAGTCTACGAGCAGTACTTC
cdr3_aa: CASSLMGRVYEQYF

j_call: TRBJ1-1
clone_size: few
v_call: TRBV6-5
d_call: -
cdr3_nt: TGTGCCAGCAGTTACTACGGGGTAGGGGTCACTGAAGCTTTCTTT
cdr3_aa: CASSYYGVGVTEAFF

j_call: TRBJ1-6
clone_size: -
v_call: TRBV12-3/TRBV12-4
d_call: -
cdr3_nt: TGTGCCAGCAGTTCGTACAATTCACCCCTCCACTTT
cdr3_aa: CASSSYNSPLHF

j_call: TRBJ2-5
clone_size: -
v_call: TRBV7-9
d_call: -
cdr3_nt: TGTGCCAGCAGATTAGATGTGGCAGGCCAAGAGACCCAGTACTTC
cdr3_aa: CASRLDVAGQETQYF

j_call: TRBJ2-1
clone_size: -
v_call: TRBV29-1
d_call: TRBD1
cdr3_nt: TGCAGCGTTGAACTCAGGGGGCCATACAATGAGCAGTTCTTC
cdr3_aa: CSVELRGPYNEQFF

j_call: TRBJ1-2
clone_size: -
v_call: TRBV30
d_call: -
cdr3_nt: TGTGCCTGGAAGAGGCAGGGACTCCGTGGCTACACCTTC
cdr3_aa: CAWKRQGLRGYTF

j_call: TRBJ2-7
clone_size: few
v_call: TRBV4-1
d_call: TRBD2
cdr3_nt: TGCGCCAGCAGCCAAGACCCTAGCGGGAGTAGCGACGAGCAGTACTTC
cdr3_aa: CASSQDPSGSSDEQYF

j_call: TRBJ2-3
clone_size: -
v_call: TRBV7-3
d_call: TRBD2
cdr3_nt: TGTGCCAGCAGCCTATTAGCGGGAGCGGTTGCAGATACGCAGTATTTT
cdr3_aa: CASSLLAGAVADTQYF

j_call: TRBJ2-3
clone_size: once
v_call: TRBV6-5
d_call: TRBD1
cdr3_nt: TGTGCCAGTGGACAGGGCCCCACAGATACGCAGTATTTT
cdr3_aa: CASGQGPTDTQYF

j_call: TRBJ2-7
clone_size: -
v_call: TRBV4-1
d_call: TRBD1
cdr3_nt: TGCGCCAGCAGCCCGACAGGGTATGAGCAGTACTTC
cdr3_aa: CASSPTGYEQYF

j_call: TRBJ2-3
clone_size: -
v_call: TRBV7-3
d_call: TRBD2
cdr3_nt: TGTGCCAGCAGCTGGACTAGCGGCACAGATACGCAGTATTTT
cdr3_aa: CASSWTSGTDTQYF

j_call: TRBJ1-2
clone_size: -
v_call: TRBV6-5
d_call: -
cdr3_nt: TGTGCCAGCAGCCGGCAGAACTATGGCTACACCTTC
cdr3_aa: CASSRQNYGYTF

j_call: TRBJ2-1
clone_size: few
v_call: TRBV30
d_call: TRBD2
cdr3_nt: TGTGCCTGGAGTCTAGCGGGAGGGAACGAGCAGTTCTTC
cdr3_aa: CAWSLAGGNEQFF

j_call: TRBJ1-5
clone_size: -
v_call: TRBV28
d_call: TRBD1
cdr3_nt: TGTGCCAGCAGTGGGAGAGGGGGCCGCAATCAGCCCCAGCATTTT
cdr3_aa: CASSGRGGRNQPQHF

j_call: TRBJ1-2
clone_size: -
v_call: TRBV27
d_call: -
cdr3_nt: TGTGCCAGCAGTTCCCCACGGCAGGGGATAGGGGGCTACACCTTC
cdr3_aa: CASSSPRQGIGGYTF

j_call: TRBJ2-1
clone_size: -
v_call: TRBV11-2
d_call: -
cdr3_nt: TGTGCCAGCACCTTTCGGGACTTATATGGCAATGAGCAGTTCTTC
cdr3_aa: CASTFRDLYGNEQFF

j_call: TRBJ1-1
clone_size: -
v_call: TRBV19
d_call: -
cdr3_nt: TGTGCCAGTAGTATAGGACGGTTGGAAGCTTTCTTT
cdr3_aa: CASSIGRLEAFF

j_call: TRBJ1-1
clone_size: -
v_call: TRBV6-4
d_call: -
cdr3_nt: TGTGCCAGCAGTGACTCGATAACAGGGCGAGCTTTCTTT
cdr3_aa: CASSDSITGRAFF

j_call: TRBJ2-7
clone_size: -
v_call: TRBV12-3/TRBV12-4
d_call: -
cdr3_nt: TGTGCCAGCAGCTCCGGGACGACCTACGAGCAGTACTTC
cdr3_aa: CASSSGTTYEQYF

j_call: TRBJ1-2
clone_size: once
v_call: TRBV6-5
d_call: -
cdr3_nt: TGTGCCAGCTTGCCAAGAGACAGCCTATATGGCTACACCTTC
cdr3_aa: CASLPRDSLYGYTF

j_call: TRBJ1-1
clone_size: few
v_call: TRBV12-3/TRBV12-4
d_call: TRBD1
cdr3_nt: TGTGCCAGCAGTAACAGGGGGAACACTGAAGCTTTCTTT
cdr3_aa: CASSNRGNTEAFF

j_call: TRBJ2-4
clone_size: -
v_call: TRBV30
d_call: TRBD2
cdr3_nt: TGTGCCTGCTCTCCACGGCGTCCGGGACTAGCCTTTGACATTCAGTACTTC
cdr3_aa: CACSPRRPGLAFDIQYF

j_call: TRBJ2-1
clone_size: -
v_call: TRBV15
d_call: -
cdr3_nt: TGTGCCACCAGCAGAGTAATGGAGGGGGAGCAGTTCTTC
cdr3_aa: CATSRVMEGEQFF

j_call: TRBJ2-7
clone_size: -
v_call: TRBV3-1/TRBV3-2
d_call: TRBD1
cdr3_nt: TGTGCCAGCAGCCAAGGAAAGACAGGGGTCGTTGTCTACGAGCAGTACTTC
cdr3_aa: CASSQGKTGVVVYEQYF

j_call: TRBJ2-2
clone_size: -
v_call: TRBV30
d_call: TRBD2
cdr3_nt: TGTGCCTGGGCCCGGACTAGCTGGGTTAAGCTGTTTTTT
cdr3_aa: CAWARTSWVKLFF

j_call: TRBJ1-4
clone_size: -
v_call: TRBV19
d_call: -
cdr3_nt: TGTGCCAGTAGTATTGACTCCGATAAAAAACTGTTTTTT
cdr3_aa: CASSIDSDKKLFF

j_call: TRBJ1-2
clone_size: -
v_call: TRBV5-6
d_call: TRBD1
cdr3_nt: TGTGCCAGCAGCTTGGCACAGGGGTTTGGCTACACCTTC
cdr3_aa: CASSLAQGFGYTF

j_call: TRBJ1-1
clone_size: -
v_call: TRBV27
d_call: -
cdr3_nt: TGTGCCAGCAGCATCCTCACCGGGGGGGGGCACACTGAAGCTTTCTTT
cdr3_aa: CASSILTGGGHTEAFF

j_call: TRBJ2-3
clone_size: few
v_call: TRBV7-9
d_call: TRBD2
cdr3_nt: TGTGCCAGCAGCTTAGGAACTAGCGGGAGCCCGGGTACAGATACGCAGTATTTT
cdr3_aa: CASSLGTSGSPGTDTQYF